This record concerns one TCR beta chain sequence. Healthy individuals of Caucasian origin from Russia, aged roughly 6 to 95, served as donors. Every sample gave at least 5 micrograms of total RNA when it was extracted. The record originates from a study of blood T cells in healthy people across ages. Sample-barcoded 5' priming and a J-beta primer mix drove a second PCR of 7 to 11 cycles. TCRdb used MiXCR to reprocess the 5' RACE reads, holding one entry per CDR3 protein. The sample has roughly 1,800,000 distinct CDR3 sequences, less than 50% seen once. This CDR3 comprises 11 residues. Germline assignment: CDR1 MNHNY and CDR2 SVGAGI (reference sequence).

Input material: blood. This clonotype was sampled from a middle-aged woman in good health. This rearrangement joins TRBV6-6 to TRBJ1-1, with D perhaps TRBD1 (5 bases). The CDR3 sequence: CVVRGNTEAFF. DNA of the CDR3: TGTGTAGTGAGGGGCAACACTGAAGCTTTCTTT.